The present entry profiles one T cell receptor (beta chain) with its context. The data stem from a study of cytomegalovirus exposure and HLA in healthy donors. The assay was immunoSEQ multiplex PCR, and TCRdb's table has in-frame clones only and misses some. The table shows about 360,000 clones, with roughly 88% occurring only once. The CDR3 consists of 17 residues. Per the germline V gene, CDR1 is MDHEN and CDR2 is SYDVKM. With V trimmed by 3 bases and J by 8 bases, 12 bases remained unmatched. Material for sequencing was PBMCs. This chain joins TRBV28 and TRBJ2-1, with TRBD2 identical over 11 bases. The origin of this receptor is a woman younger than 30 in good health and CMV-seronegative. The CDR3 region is CASSFPRIAGGIYEQFF. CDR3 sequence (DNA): TGTGCCAGCAGTTTTCCCAGGATAGCGGGGGGGATCTATGAGCAGTTCTTC.